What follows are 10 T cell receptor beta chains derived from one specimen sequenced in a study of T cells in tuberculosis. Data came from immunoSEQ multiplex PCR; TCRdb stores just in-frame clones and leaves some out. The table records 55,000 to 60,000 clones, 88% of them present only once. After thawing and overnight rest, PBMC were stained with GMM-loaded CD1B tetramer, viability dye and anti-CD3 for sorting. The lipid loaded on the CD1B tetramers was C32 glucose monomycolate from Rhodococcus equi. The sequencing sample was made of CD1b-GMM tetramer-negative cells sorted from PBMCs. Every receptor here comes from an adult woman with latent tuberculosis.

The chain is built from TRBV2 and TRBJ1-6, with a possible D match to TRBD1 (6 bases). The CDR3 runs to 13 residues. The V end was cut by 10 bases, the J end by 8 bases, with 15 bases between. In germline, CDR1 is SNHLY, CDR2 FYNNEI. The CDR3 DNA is TGTGCCAATAGAAAGGGGGAATATTCACCCCTCCACTTT. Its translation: CANRKGEYSPLHF.

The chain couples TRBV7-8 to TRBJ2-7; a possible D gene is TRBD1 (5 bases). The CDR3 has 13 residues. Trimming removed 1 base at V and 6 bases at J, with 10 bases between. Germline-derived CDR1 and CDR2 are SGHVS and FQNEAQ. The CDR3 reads CASSLVVRAEQYF. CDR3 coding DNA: TGTGCCAGCAGCTTAGTCGTCAGGGCCGAGCAGTACTTC.

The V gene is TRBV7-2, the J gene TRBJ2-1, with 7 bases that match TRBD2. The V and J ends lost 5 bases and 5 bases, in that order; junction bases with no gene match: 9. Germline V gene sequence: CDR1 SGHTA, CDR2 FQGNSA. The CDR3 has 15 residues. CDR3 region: CASSPTSGVNNEQFF. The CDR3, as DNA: TGTGCCAGCAGCCCAACCAGCGGGGTTAACAATGAGCAGTTCTTC. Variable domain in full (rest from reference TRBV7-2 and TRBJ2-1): GAGVSQSPSNKVTEKGKDVELRCDPISGHTALYWYRQSLGQGLEFLIYFQGNSAPDKSGLPSDRFSAERTGGSVSTLTIQRTQQEDSAVYLCASSPTSGVNNEQFFGPGTRLTVL.

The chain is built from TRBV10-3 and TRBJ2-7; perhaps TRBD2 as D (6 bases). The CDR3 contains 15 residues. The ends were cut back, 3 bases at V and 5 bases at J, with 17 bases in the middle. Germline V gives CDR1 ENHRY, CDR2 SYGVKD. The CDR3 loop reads CAISDMQVPGDEQYF. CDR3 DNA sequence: TGTGCCATCAGTGATATGCAGGTACCGGGGGACGAGCAGTACTTC.

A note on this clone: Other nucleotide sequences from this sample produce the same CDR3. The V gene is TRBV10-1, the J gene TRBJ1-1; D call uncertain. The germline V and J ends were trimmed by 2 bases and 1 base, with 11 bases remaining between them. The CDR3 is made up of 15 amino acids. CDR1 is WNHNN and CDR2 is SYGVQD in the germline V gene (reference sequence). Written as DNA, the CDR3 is TGCGCCAGCAGTGAGGGTCCGACAAGGAACACTGAAGCTTTCTTT. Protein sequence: CASSEGPTRNTEAFF.

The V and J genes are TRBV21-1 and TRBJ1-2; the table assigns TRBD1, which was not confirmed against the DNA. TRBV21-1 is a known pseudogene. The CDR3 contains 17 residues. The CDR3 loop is CASSKIPHKGLNYGYTF. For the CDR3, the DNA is TGTGCCAGCAGCAAAATCCCACACAAGGGGCTAAACTATGGCTACACCTTC.

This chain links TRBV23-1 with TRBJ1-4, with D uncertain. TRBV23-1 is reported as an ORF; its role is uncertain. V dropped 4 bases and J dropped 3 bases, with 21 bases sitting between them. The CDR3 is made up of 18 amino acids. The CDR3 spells CASSPRCGTLRANEKLFF. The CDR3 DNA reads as TGCGCCAGCAGTCCAAGGTGTGGAACTCTTCGGGCTAATGAAAAACTGTTTTTT.

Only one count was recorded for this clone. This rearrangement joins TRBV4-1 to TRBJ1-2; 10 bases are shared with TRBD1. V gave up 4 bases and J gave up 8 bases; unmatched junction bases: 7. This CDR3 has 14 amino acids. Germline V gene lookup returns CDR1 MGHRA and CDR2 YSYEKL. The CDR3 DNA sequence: TGCGCCAGCAGCCTAGGGACAGGGGTAGGGGGCTACACCTTC. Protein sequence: CASSLGTGVGGYTF.

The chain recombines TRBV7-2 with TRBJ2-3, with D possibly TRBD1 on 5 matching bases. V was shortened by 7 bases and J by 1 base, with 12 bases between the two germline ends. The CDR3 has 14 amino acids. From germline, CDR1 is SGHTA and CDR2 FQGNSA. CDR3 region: CASKVGRGTDTQYF. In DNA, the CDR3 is TGTGCCAGCAAAGTAGGCAGGGGCACAGATACGCAGTATTTT.

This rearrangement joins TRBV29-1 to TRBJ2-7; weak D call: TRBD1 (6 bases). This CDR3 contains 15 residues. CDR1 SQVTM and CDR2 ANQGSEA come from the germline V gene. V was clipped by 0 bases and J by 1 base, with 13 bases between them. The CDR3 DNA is TGCAGCGTTGAAGACCAGGGGCGGGCTTCCTACGAGCAGTACTTC. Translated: CSVEDQGRASYEQYF.